One sample yielded the 19 T cell receptor beta chains listed below, sequenced in a study of control samples from healthy donors and cancer patients. Repertoires were generated with immunoSEQ multiplex PCR, while TCRdb's copy carries only in-frame clones and drops some. The sample contains roughly 59,000 clones, roughly 90% of which appear only once. The sample consisted of PBMCs. The receptors come from a man aged 40-50 years with colorectal cancer.

The V and J genes are TRBV19 and TRBJ1-1, with a tentative D call TRBD1 (5 bases). The V gene lost 4 bases and the J gene lost 11 bases, with 17 bases spanning the gap. The V gene's germline CDR1 is LNHDA and CDR2 SQIVND (reference sequence). The CDR3 runs 13 residues. CDR3 sequence reads: CASSTREAGMAFF. In nucleotides, the CDR3 is TGTGCCAGTAGTACCCGGGAGGCAGGGATGGCTTTCTTT.

V is TRBV7-2 and J is TRBJ1-2; 9 nucleotides line up with TRBD1. V lost 5 bases, J lost 4 bases, and 2 bases stayed unmatched. The CDR3 contains 13 residues. Germline CDR1 is SGHTA and CDR2 is FQGNSA. The CDR3 DNA is TGTGCCAGCAGCCCGGGACAGGGCTATGGCTACACCTTC. Residues: CASSPGQGYGYTF.

This sequence joins TRBV6-2 or TRBV6-3 and TRBJ2-2, with D hard to call. The germline gives CDR1 MNHEY, CDR2 SVGEGT. CDR3 length: 16 amino acids. The V end lost 0 bases, the J end lost 6 bases, and 14 bases lay between the germline ends. The CDR3 reads CASSYSQLSSSGELFF. The DNA of the CDR3 is TGTGCCAGCAGTTACTCGCAACTATCCTCCTCCGGGGAGCTGTTTTTT.

The gene calls are TRBV7-3 and TRBJ2-2; a possible D gene is TRBD2 (5 bases). Trimming left V 5 bases short and J 1 base short, with 14 bases between. The CDR3 is 16 residues long. Germline CDR1 SGHTA, CDR2 FQGTGA. The CDR3 protein is CASSLDSGRNTGELFF. CDR3 sequence (DNA): TGTGCCAGCAGCCTCGACTCGGGGAGGAACACCGGGGAGCTGTTTTTT. The variable domain in full, completed from reference TRBV7-3 and TRBJ2-2, reads GAGVSQTPSNKVTEKGKYVELRCDPISGHTALYWYRQSLGQGPEFLIYFQGTGAADDSGLPNDRFFAVRPEGSVSTLKIQRTERGDSAVYLCASSLDSGRNTGELFFGEGSRLTVL.

V gene TRBV6-5 combines with J gene TRBJ1-3, with D hard to call. CDR1 MNHEY and CDR2 SVGAGI come from the germline V gene. The CDR3 runs 13 residues. Trimming stripped 5 bases from V and 4 bases from J, with 9 bases between. Here the CDR3 reads CASSQVAGNTIYF. CDR3 DNA sequence: TGTGCCAGCAGTCAGGTAGCCGGAAACACCATATATTTT.

The V call is TRBV7-2, the J call TRBJ2-7; D is ambiguous. The CDR3 spans 14 residues. Trimming cost V 3 bases and J 5 bases, with 14 bases left between them. From germline, CDR1 is SGHTA and CDR2 FQGNSA. CDR3 in amino acids: CASSFGGTANEQYF. CDR3 nucleotides: TGTGCCAGCAGCTTCGGTGGCACCGCCAACGAGCAGTACTTC.

The V call is TRBV5-6, the J call TRBJ1-2; perhaps TRBD1 as D (6 bases). The V gene lost 6 bases and the J gene lost 5 bases, with 17 bases spanning the gap. This CDR3 comprises 14 residues. Germline CDR1 reads SGHDT; CDR2 reads YYEEEE. The CDR3 sequence is CASTKTGVGYGYTF. CDR3 bases: TGTGCCAGCACAAAGACAGGCGTGGGGTATGGCTACACCTTC. The full variable domain, with the rest looked up from reference TRBV5-6 and TRBJ1-2, is DAGVTQSPTHLIKTRGQQVTLRCSPKSGHDTVSWYQQALGQGPQFIFQYYEEEERQRGNFPDRFSGHQFPNYSSELNVNALLLGDSALYLCASTKTGVGYGYTFGSGTRLTVV.

The CDR3 DNA reads as TGTGCCAGCAGCTTTGTCGGTGAGCAAGAGACCCAGTACTTC. This codes for CASSFVGEQETQYF. The chain employs TRBV5-4 and TRBJ2-5; no reliable D call. From germline, CDR1 is SGHNT and CDR2 YYREEE (reference sequence). This CDR3 comprises 14 residues. Trimming pared 2 bases from V and 2 bases from J, leaving 10 bases between.

This clone has only one observation. The chain joins TRBV6-4 to TRBJ2-1; tentatively, D is TRBD1 or TRBD2 (7 bases each). The CDR3 sequence is 12 residues long. Germline CDR1 reads MRHNA; CDR2 reads SNTAGT. Deletions cut 7 bases from V and 13 bases from J, with 17 bases between. Here the CDR3 DNA reads TGTGCCAGCAAGGGGGCGGGGGCTAAACAGTTCTTC. Amino acids: CASKGAGAKQFF.

This sequence joins TRBV7-2 and TRBJ1-2, with D perhaps matching TRBD1 (5 bases). The length of the CDR3 is 13 residues. Trimming removed 1 base from V and 4 bases from J, with 7 bases in between. Germline values: CDR1 SGHTA, CDR2 FQGNSA. The DNA of the CDR3 is TGTGCCAGCAGCTTAGAAAGGGGCTATGGCTACACCTTC. Protein sequence: CASSLERGYGYTF.

The V gene is TRBV12-3 or TRBV12-4, the J gene TRBJ2-5, with D possibly being TRBD2 (5 bases). The CDR3 has 13 amino acids. The V and J ends lost 3 bases and 3 bases respectively, with 8 bases between them. The CDR3 coding sequence is TGTGCCAGCAGTTTCGCGGGTAAAGAGACCCAGTACTTC. As protein: CASSFAGKETQYF.

This chain links TRBV11-2 with TRBJ2-7; D tentatively reads TRBD1 or TRBD2 (5 bases each). In germline, CDR1 is SGHAT, CDR2 FQNNGV. CDR3 length: 15 amino acids. V lost 5 bases and J 0 bases, leaving 14 bases between the germline ends. This chain's CDR3 is CASSPQAGSSYEQYF. The CDR3 DNA is TGTGCCAGCAGCCCCCAGGCAGGGAGCTCCTACGAGCAGTACTTC.

The rearrangement links TRBV3-1 (or the pseudogene TRBV3-2) to TRBJ2-5; 9 positions agree with TRBD2. This CDR3 is built from 18 residues. CDR1 and CDR2 from the germline V gene are LGHDT and YNNKEL (reference sequence). Trimming took 3 bases from V and 3 from J; bases not matched to a gene: 14. CDR3 DNA: TGTGCCAGCAGCCAGGGAGTAGCGGGGGCAACACCCAAAGAGACCCAGTACTTC. The encoded protein is CASSQGVAGATPKETQYF.

This chain joins TRBV9 and TRBJ2-1, with 9 bases matching TRBD2. The CDR3 totals 15 residues. The V gene's germline CDR1 is SGDLS and CDR2 YYNGEE. With V trimmed by 4 bases and J by 7 bases, 9 bases remained unmatched. The DNA of the CDR3 is TGTGCCAGCAGCCCCCGGGCGGCGGGGGGGAATGAGCAGTTCTTC. This sequence encodes CASSPRAAGGNEQFF.

The count of this clone is one. The V and J genes are TRBV9 and TRBJ2-7; D gene ambiguous. Trimming took off 0 bases at V and 6 bases at J, with 10 bases between the two ends. The CDR3 runs 13 residues. Per the germline V gene, CDR1 is SGDLS and CDR2 is YYNGEE. The chain's CDR3 is CASSVARGSEQYF. CDR3 sequence (DNA): TGTGCCAGCAGCGTAGCTCGCGGTAGCGAGCAGTACTTC.

The chain has TRBV7-2 and TRBJ2-5, with TRBD2 matching over 8 bases. This CDR3 has 18 residues. Trimming cost V 1 base and J 2 bases; bases outside gene matches: 12. Germline V gives CDR1 SGHTA, CDR2 FQGNSA. The CDR3 is CASSLVGLGGGRQETQYF. CDR3 nucleotide sequence: TGTGCCAGCAGCTTAGTGGGGTTGGGCGGGGGGCGACAAGAGACCCAGTACTTC. Together with reference TRBV7-2 and TRBJ2-5, the CDR3 gives the full variable domain: GAGVSQSPSNKVTEKGKDVELRCDPISGHTALYWYRQSLGQGLEFLIYFQGNSAPDKSGLPSDRFSAERTGGSVSTLTIQRTQQEDSAVYLCASSLVGLGGGRQETQYFGPGTRLLVL.

This chain joins TRBV7-9 and TRBJ1-1; no clear D gene. V gave up 5 bases and J gave up 1 base, with 14 bases separating them. The V gene's germline CDR1 is SEHNR and CDR2 FQNEAQ (reference sequence). This CDR3 is built from 15 residues. CDR3 protein: CASSVDFTANTEAFF. In nucleotides, the CDR3 is TGTGCCAGCAGCGTCGATTTTACAGCGAACACTGAAGCTTTCTTT.

The chain is built from TRBV6-5 and TRBJ2-5; possible D gene TRBD2, 5 bases. CDR3 length: 14 residues. The germline V and J ends were trimmed by 4 bases and 3 bases, with 12 bases remaining between them. The germline CDR1 and CDR2 sequences are MNHEY and SVGAGI. CDR3 DNA: TGTGCCAGCAGTTCGGGGATTCTTAAAGAGACCCAGTACTTC. This codes for CASSSGILKETQYF.

The rearrangement joins TRBV7-2 to TRBJ1-2; D gene uncertain. This CDR3 comprises 11 residues. Germline CDR1 is SGHTA and CDR2 is FQGNSA. V shed 2 bases and J shed 8 bases, with 6 bases lying between them. CDR3: CASSLRKGYTF. CDR3 in DNA: TGTGCCAGCAGCTTACGGAAGGGCTACACCTTC.